The next 32 T cell receptor beta chains were all read from a single sample in a study of T-cell memory formation after mild COVID-19. In TCRdb, the 5' RACE reads were re-called with MiXCR into one record per CDR3 protein. The data contain about 420,000 distinct CDR3 sequences, around 22% of them singletons. The sequenced sample consisted of PBMCs or a T cell subset sorted from them (not recorded which). All receptors come from an adult woman who had mild COVID-19 (a few samples of this study predate the infection). Cell type and time point are not known.

This clonotype appeared a few times. The V call is TRBV6-5, the J call TRBJ2-1; 10 bases align to TRBD2. Germline loops: CDR1 MNHEY, CDR2 SVGAGI. The J segment lost 0 bases and the V segment lost 4 bases, leaving 9 bases of the junction unmatched. The CDR3 runs 18 residues. The CDR3 sequence: CASSSSGSRGSSYNEQFF. DNA of the CDR3: TGTGCCAGCAGTTCTAGCGGGAGTCGGGGGAGCTCCTACAATGAGCAGTTCTTC.

The table lists this clonotype with a few counts. The CDR3 coding sequence is TGTGCCAGCAGTTTCGTAGGCCCTCCGGATAAGCCCCAGCATTTT. Translating gives CASSFVGPPDKPQHF. The genes are TRBV12-3 or TRBV12-4 and TRBJ1-5; no clear D gene. Trimming stripped 3 bases from V and 8 bases from J, with 17 bases between. CDR3 size: 15 residues.

The chain has TRBV7-6 and TRBJ2-1; either TRBD1 or TRBD2 may fit D (6 bases each). The V end was cut by 0 bases, the J end by 0 bases, with 27 bases between. Germline CDR1 SGHVS, CDR2 FNYEAQ. The CDR3 is 22 amino acids. This CDR3 is CASSLAVYRRGTSSSSYNEQFF. CDR3 DNA sequence: TGTGCCAGCAGCTTAGCGGTCTACAGGAGGGGGACATCCTCGAGCTCCTACAATGAGCAGTTCTTC.

The rearrangement uses TRBV20-1 and TRBJ2-3, with 9 bases that match TRBD1. Germline V gene data show CDR1 as DFQATT and CDR2 as SNEGSKA (reference sequence). The J segment lost 6 bases and the V segment lost 5 bases, leaving 12 bases of the junction unmatched. The CDR3 has 15 residues. The CDR3: CSAFSGTGNRDTQYF. In DNA form, the CDR3 reads TGCAGTGCTTTCTCCGGGACAGGGAATCGGGATACGCAGTATTTT.

This chain links TRBV6-1 with TRBJ1-5; D unresolved. Germline CDR1 is MNHNS and CDR2 is SASEGT. The CDR3 contains 13 residues. Trimming removed 4 bases from V and 0 bases from J, with 4 bases in between. The CDR3 reads CASSGNSNQPQHF. The CDR3 DNA is TGTGCCAGCAGTGGCAATAGCAATCAGCCCCAGCATTTT.

This chain joins TRBV5-5 and TRBJ1-1; TRBD1 is a possible D gene (5 bases). The CDR3 runs to 15 residues. In germline, CDR1 is SGHKS, CDR2 YYEKEE (reference sequence). V lost 0 bases, J lost 5 bases, and 14 bases lay in between. DNA for the CDR3: TGTGCCAGCAGCTTGGCCGAGGGGCTCGTGACTGAAGCTTTCTTT. Amino acid sequence: CASSLAEGLVTEAFF.

The chain joins TRBV7-3 to TRBJ2-4; 14 bases fit TRBD2. The V and J ends lost 5 bases and 3 bases, in that order; junction bases with no gene match: 3. The CDR3 runs to 16 residues. Germline V gene lookup returns CDR1 SGHTA and CDR2 FQGTGA. The CDR3 loop is CASSRGTSGGKNIQYF. Here the CDR3 DNA reads TGTGCCAGCAGCCGTGGGACTAGCGGGGGCAAAAACATTCAGTACTTC.

This clonotype has more than one count but fewer than ten. The V and J genes are TRBV2 and TRBJ2-7; 9 bases fit TRBD1. After removal of 2 bases from V and 3 bases from J, the junction contained 14 bases not matched to a gene. CDR1 and CDR2 from the germline V gene are SNHLY and FYNNEI. The CDR3 sequence is 18 residues long. CDR3 sequence (DNA): TGTGCCAGCAGTGAAAATCGGGACAGGGATTATCGGCACTACGAGCAGTACTTC. Protein: CASSENRDRDYRHYEQYF. Based on the CDR3 plus reference TRBV2 and TRBJ2-7, the full variable domain is EPEVTQTPSHQVTQMGQEVILRCVPISNHLYFYWYRQILGQKVEFLVSFYNNEISEKSEIFDDQFSVERPDGSNFTLKIRSTKLEDSAMYFCASSENRDRDYRHYEQYFGPGTRLTVT.

This clonotype has only a few counts. The V and J genes are TRBV2 and TRBJ2-1, with 10 positions matching TRBD2. Looked up from germline, CDR1 is SNHLY and CDR2 is FYNNEI. V was clipped by 1 base and J by 7 bases; unmatched bases: 7. This CDR3 has 16 amino acids. The chain's CDR3 is CASSEDRAGGRNEQFF. CDR3 DNA: TGTGCCAGCAGTGAAGACCGAGCGGGGGGGCGAAATGAGCAGTTCTTC. Drawing the rest from reference TRBV2 and TRBJ2-1, the complete variable domain is EPEVTQTPSHQVTQMGQEVILRCVPISNHLYFYWYRQILGQKVEFLVSFYNNEISEKSEIFDDQFSVERPDGSNFTLKIRSTKLEDSAMYFCASSEDRAGGRNEQFFGPGTRLTVL.

V usage is TRBV19 and J usage is TRBJ2-5, with D perhaps TRBD1 (6 bases). The CDR3 contains 13 residues. V gave up 6 bases and J gave up 2 bases, with 10 bases separating them. Germline assignment: CDR1 LNHDA and CDR2 SQIVND (reference sequence). As DNA, the CDR3 is TGTGCCAGTAGCAGGGGTTCTCAAGAGACCCAGTACTTC. Translated: CASSRGSQETQYF.

The chain combines TRBV2 with TRBJ2-3, with D possibly called TRBD1 or TRBD2 (5 bases each). The CDR3 runs 13 residues. The germline V gene has CDR1 SNHLY and CDR2 FYNNEI. V lost 6 bases, J lost 2 bases, and 9 bases lay in between. As DNA, the CDR3 is TGTGCCAGCAGCGGGACCTACACAGATACGCAGTATTTT. Protein: CASSGTYTDTQYF.

This clonotype was found a few times. V and J are TRBV4-3 and TRBJ1-3; no definite D call. V shed 4 bases and J shed 0 bases, with 10 bases lying between them. The germline CDR1 and CDR2 sequences are LGHNA and YSLEER. The CDR3 has 15 amino acids. CDR3 sequence reads: CASSPTEYSGNTIYF. The CDR3 DNA is TGCGCCAGCAGCCCTACTGAGTACTCTGGAAACACCATATATTTT.

This clonotype has only a few counts. The CDR3 DNA sequence: TGTGCCAGTAGTCCCGGCGGAATCGTTTCCTACGAGCAGTACTTC. This codes for CASSPGGIVSYEQYF. This chain connects TRBV19 to TRBJ2-7; D not certain. Germline V gene data show CDR1 as LNHDA and CDR2 as SQIVND (reference sequence). The CDR3 runs to 15 residues. Deletions cut 5 bases from V and 1 base from J, with 15 bases between.

This clonotype was recorded a few times. This chain links TRBV5-1 with TRBJ1-1; possibly TRBD1 for D (5 bases). The V end was cut by 0 bases, the J end by 7 bases, with 16 bases between. The CDR3 contains 15 residues. Germline V gives CDR1 SGHRS, CDR2 YFSETQ. CDR3 protein: CASSLGQGEVDEAFF. CDR3 nucleotides: TGCGCCAGCAGCTTGGGTCAGGGTGAAGTAGATGAAGCTTTCTTT.

Only a few counts were recorded for this clonotype. The CDR3 sequence: CASSPGRRSEAFF. The CDR3 DNA reads TGTGCCAGCAGTCCGGGACGGCGATCTGAAGCTTTCTTT. V usage is TRBV12-3 or TRBV12-4 and J usage is TRBJ1-1; D might be TRBD1 (5 bases). Trimming removed 5 bases at V and 6 bases at J, with 13 bases between. This CDR3 region has 13 residues.

The J gene is TRBJ2-1, the V gene TRBV5-5, with 14 bases identical to TRBD2. The CDR3 loop spans 16 amino acids. The germline V gene encodes CDR1 SGHKS and CDR2 YYEKEE (reference sequence). V was pared by 1 base and J by 8 bases, with 5 bases of the junction left unmatched. CDR3 in DNA: TGTGCCAGCAGCTTGACCGGGACTAGCGGGGGCTATGAGCAGTTCTTC. Translating it yields CASSLTGTSGGYEQFF.

This clonotype was seen a few times. J is TRBJ2-3 and V is TRBV7-2, with D uncertain. This CDR3 has 15 amino acids. V shed 0 bases and J shed 5 bases, with 12 bases lying between them. The germline CDR1 and CDR2 sequences are SGHTA and FQGNSA. Here the CDR3 reads CASSLALRPLDTQYF. Here the CDR3 DNA reads TGTGCCAGCAGCTTAGCTTTACGCCCGTTAGATACGCAGTATTTT.

This clonotype occurred a few times. The genes are TRBV5-6 and TRBJ2-5; TRBD2 agrees at 7 bases. Looked up from germline, CDR1 is SGHDT and CDR2 is YYEEEE. V dropped 3 bases and J dropped 4; count of bases not matched to a gene: 6. This CDR3 has 14 residues. The CDR3 bases are TGTGCCAGCAGCTCGGGAGGAGGAGGAGAGACCCAGTACTTC. Translation gives CASSSGGGGETQYF.

This chain uses TRBV6-6 with TRBJ1-2, with D uncertain. CDR1 and CDR2 from the germline V gene are MNHNY and SVGAGI (reference sequence). CDR3 length: 11 residues. Trimming took off 7 bases at V and 6 bases at J, with 9 bases between the two ends. The CDR3 region is CASTLRDGYTF. The CDR3 DNA reads TGTGCCAGCACCCTGAGGGATGGCTACACCTTC.

V gene TRBV7-6 combines with J gene TRBJ2-5, with D perhaps TRBD1 or TRBD2 (6 bases each). The CDR3 covers 13 residues. Per the germline V gene, CDR1 is SGHVS and CDR2 is FNYEAQ. The V end lost 0 bases, the J end lost 7 bases, and 9 bases lay between the germline ends. CDR3 bases: TGTGCCAGCAGCTTAGCGGGGGGCGGGACCCAGTACTTC. The encoded protein is CASSLAGGGTQYF. The full variable domain, in which reference TRBV7-6 and TRBJ2-5 provide the parts outside the CDR3, is GAGVSQSPRYKVTKRGQDVALRCDPISGHVSLYWYRQALGQGPEFLTYFNYEAQQDKSGLPNDRFSAERPEGSISTLTIQRTEQRDSAMYRCASSLAGGGTQYFGPGTRLLVL.

In its sample, this clonotype was seen a few times. The rearrangement uses TRBV28 and TRBJ2-5; 7 bases line up with TRBD1. After removal of 11 bases from V and 1 base from J, the junction contained 13 bases not matched to a gene. This CDR3 comprises 15 residues. The germline gives CDR1 MDHEN, CDR2 SYDVKM. CDR3 protein: CARNLHDRVQETQYF. CDR3 coding DNA: TGTGCCCGAAATCTCCACGACAGGGTCCAAGAGACCCAGTACTTC.

The V call is TRBV1, the J call TRBJ1-1. TRBV1 is described as a pseudogene. The CDR3 totals 17 residues. The CDR3 nucleotides read TGCACCAGCTATAGTTATAAGCACCTTGGGCTGCGCACTGAAGCTTTCTTT. Amino acids: CTSYSYKHLGLRTEAFF.

This clonotype was seen more than once but under ten times. V is TRBV15 and J is TRBJ2-3; the match to TRBD2 covers 9 bases. Per the germline V gene, CDR1 is LNHNV and CDR2 is YYDKDF (reference sequence). V was clipped by 8 bases and J by 4 bases; unmatched bases: 16. The CDR3 spans 17 residues. The CDR3 DNA reads as TGTGCCACCGGGGAGGCGCGGGGGGGCCATCGGTCAGATACGCAGTATTTT. Its protein product is CATGEARGGHRSDTQYF.

This clonotype was seen only a few times. V gene TRBV29-1 combines with J gene TRBJ2-1; 8 bases are a match to TRBD2. The V segment lost 6 bases and the J segment 3 bases; nucleotides outside the gene matches: 7. The CDR3 loop spans 14 amino acids. Germline CDR1 SQVTM, CDR2 ANQGSEA. CDR3 DNA sequence: TGCAGCGTCGGATGGACTAGCATCTACAATGAGCAGTTCTTC. Protein product: CSVGWTSIYNEQFF.

This clonotype was found a few times. The chain employs TRBV19 and TRBJ2-7, with D possibly being TRBD2 (7 bases). This CDR3 has 15 residues. Germline loops: CDR1 LNHDA, CDR2 SQIVND (reference sequence). Deletions cut 5 bases from V and 3 bases from J, with 17 bases between. CDR3 sequence (DNA): TGTGCCAGTAGTTCCGACCGCGGGGGCGGCTACGAGCAGTACTTC. It encodes CASSSDRGGGYEQYF.

The sample holds a few counts of this clonotype. The rearrangement uses TRBV29-1 and TRBJ2-5, with a tentative D call TRBD1 (6 bases). Trimming removed 0 bases at V and 3 bases at J, with 11 bases between. The CDR3 has 14 residues. Germline values: CDR1 SQVTM, CDR2 ANQGSEA. The CDR3 here is CSVEDSAGEETQYF. The CDR3 region has the DNA TGCAGCGTTGAAGATTCGGCAGGGGAAGAGACCCAGTACTTC.

The chain carries TRBV6-5 and TRBJ2-7; 12 bases map to TRBD1. The germline V gene encodes CDR1 MNHEY and CDR2 SVGAGI. This CDR3 contains 14 residues. V shed 6 bases and J 6 bases; nucleotides not matched to a gene: 6. CDR3 in DNA: TGTGCCAGCAGGTCGGGACAGGGGGCTTTCGAGCAGTACTTC. This encodes CASRSGQGAFEQYF.

The chain is built from TRBV12-3 or TRBV12-4 and TRBJ2-7; TRBD1 or TRBD2 may be the D gene (5 bases each). The length of the CDR3 is 15 residues. Trimming took off 6 bases at V and 5 bases at J, with 20 bases between the two ends. The CDR3 coding sequence is TGTGCCAGCAGCCGGGGACCTTTGAGCATCCACGAGCAGTACTTC. It specifies CASSRGPLSIHEQYF.

This chain uses TRBV20-1 with TRBJ2-7; D remains ambiguous. CDR1 and CDR2 (germline): DFQATT, SNEGSKA (reference sequence). V gave up 0 bases and J gave up 2 bases, with 8 bases separating them. The CDR3 consists of 13 residues. The CDR3 DNA reads TGCAGTGCTAGAGATGCCAGAGCCTACGAGCAGTACTTC. It codes for CSARDARAYEQYF.

This clonotype was seen a handful of times. The chain employs TRBV9 and TRBJ2-3, with D possibly called TRBD1 or TRBD2 (7 bases each). The germline V gene encodes CDR1 SGDLS and CDR2 YYNGEE. This CDR3 is built from 15 residues. The ends were cut back, 4 bases at V and 4 bases at J, with 16 bases in the middle. The CDR3 sequence is CASSQRDSVADTQYF. The CDR3 region has the DNA TGTGCCAGCAGCCAGCGGGACAGTGTCGCAGATACGCAGTATTTT.

Only a few counts were recorded for this clonotype. This sequence joins TRBV7-2 and TRBJ1-5; a possible D gene is TRBD1 (6 bases). V gave up 2 bases and J gave up 3 bases, with 11 bases separating them. The CDR3 runs to 15 residues. Germline V lookup: CDR1 SGHTA, CDR2 FQGNSA. In DNA form, the CDR3 reads TGTGCCAGCAGCTTAAACAGGGCGTACAATCAGCCCCAGCATTTT. Residues: CASSLNRAYNQPQHF.

The chain joins TRBV3-1 to TRBJ2-5; TRBD2 aligns across 7 bases. Germline CDR1 reads LGHDT; CDR2 reads YNNKEL (reference sequence). The CDR3 consists of 14 residues. J lost 5 bases, V lost 8 bases, and 11 bases had no gene match. The CDR3 sequence is CASRPRGGTETQYF. CDR3 in DNA: TGTGCCAGCCGCCCTAGGGGAGGGACGGAGACCCAGTACTTC.